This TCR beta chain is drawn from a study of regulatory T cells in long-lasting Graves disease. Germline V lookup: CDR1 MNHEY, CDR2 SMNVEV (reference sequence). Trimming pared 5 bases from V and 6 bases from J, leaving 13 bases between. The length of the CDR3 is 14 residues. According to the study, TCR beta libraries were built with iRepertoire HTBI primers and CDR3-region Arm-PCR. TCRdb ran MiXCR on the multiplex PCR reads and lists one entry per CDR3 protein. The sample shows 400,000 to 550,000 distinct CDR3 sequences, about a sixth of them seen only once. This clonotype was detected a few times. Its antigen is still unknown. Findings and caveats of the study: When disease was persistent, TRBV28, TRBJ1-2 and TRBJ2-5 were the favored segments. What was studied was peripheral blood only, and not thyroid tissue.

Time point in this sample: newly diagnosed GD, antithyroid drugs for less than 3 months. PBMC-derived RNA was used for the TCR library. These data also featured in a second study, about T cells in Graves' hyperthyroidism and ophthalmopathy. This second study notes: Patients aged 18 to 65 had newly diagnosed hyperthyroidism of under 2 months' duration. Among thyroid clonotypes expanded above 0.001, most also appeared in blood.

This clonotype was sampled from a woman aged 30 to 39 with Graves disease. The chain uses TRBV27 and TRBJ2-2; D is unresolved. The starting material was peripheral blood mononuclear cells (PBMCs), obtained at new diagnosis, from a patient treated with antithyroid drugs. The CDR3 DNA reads TGTGCCAGCAGTCGGACCTTTAGACCCGGGGAGCTGTTTTTT. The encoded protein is CASSRTFRPGELFF.